This T cell receptor (beta chain) was obtained from a study of blood T cell repertoires in COVID-19. Turning to the study itself: Italy, Spain and the United States were the sources of the convalescent and acute COVID-19 samples.

In the authors' methods: Cell counts per sample came from amplifying reference gene primers. Data came from immunoSEQ multiplex PCR; TCRdb stores just in-frame clones and leaves some out. V, J and clone size were drawn from that table, and D and trimming were deduced from the DNA. Of 250,000 to 300,000 clones listed, 85% are singletons. This receptor was obtained from a man aged 50-59 years with active or convalescent COVID-19. Material for sequencing was peripheral blood.

CDR3 region: CASSPKPGLAGQETQYF. In nucleotides, the CDR3 is TGTGCCAGCTCACCTAAGCCGGGACTAGCGGGGCAAGAGACCCAGTACTTC. This rearrangement joins TRBV18 to TRBJ2-5; 13 positions match TRBD2. CDR3 length equals 17 residues. With 3 bases clipped from V and 2 bases from J, the junction kept 6 bases outside the gene matches. The germline V gene has CDR1 KGHSH and CDR2 LQKENI.